This TCR beta chain was sequenced for a study of post-analysis software for immune sequencing data. Study-wide findings and caveats: Compared with controls, patients had more of roughly 5 TRBV segments, including TRBV5-6, TRBV5-1 and TRBV20-1. Significantly lower normalized Chao1 diversity was seen in multiple sclerosis patients than in controls.

V trimming: 5 bases; J trimming: 1 base; junction bases outside the gene matches: 11. The CDR3 contains 16 residues. From germline, CDR1 is SEHNR and CDR2 FQNEAQ (reference sequence). This clonotype has more than one count but fewer than ten. Its antigen is still unknown. Included in the TCR beta cDNA libraries were unique molecular identifiers. TCRdb ran MiXCR on the PCR reads and lists one entry per CDR3 protein. Among fewer than 900,000 distinct CDR3 sequences, about half were seen once, and the ten largest hold roughly 4.9%. The sequenced sample consisted of blood. This sequence originates from a girl aged 5 to 17 with multiple sclerosis. The gene calls are TRBV7-9 and TRBJ2-7; 7 bases line up with TRBD2. The CDR3 DNA sequence: TGTGCCAGCAGCCACCTCCCCGCTAGCGGTTCCTACGAGCAGTACTTC. It encodes CASSHLPASGSYEQYF.